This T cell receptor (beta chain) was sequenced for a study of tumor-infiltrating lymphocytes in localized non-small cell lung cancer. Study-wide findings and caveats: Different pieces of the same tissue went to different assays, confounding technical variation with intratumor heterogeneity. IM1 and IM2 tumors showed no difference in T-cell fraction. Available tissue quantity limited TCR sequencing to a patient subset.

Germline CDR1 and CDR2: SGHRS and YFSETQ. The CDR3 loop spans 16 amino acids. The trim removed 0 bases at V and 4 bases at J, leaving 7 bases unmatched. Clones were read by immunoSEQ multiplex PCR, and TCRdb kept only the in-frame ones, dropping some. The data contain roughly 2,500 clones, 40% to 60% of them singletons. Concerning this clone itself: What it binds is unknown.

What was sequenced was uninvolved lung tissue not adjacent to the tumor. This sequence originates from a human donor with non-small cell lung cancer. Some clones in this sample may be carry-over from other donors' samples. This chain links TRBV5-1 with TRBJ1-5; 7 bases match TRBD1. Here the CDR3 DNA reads TGCGCCAGCAGCTTGGAATGGGACAGCGGTAATCAGCCCCAGCATTTT. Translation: CASSLEWDSGNQPQHF.